Listed here are 27 T cell receptor beta chains from one sample, sequenced in a study of T cell repertoires in cytomegalovirus infection (dated by TCRdb to about 2019). The instrument was an Illumina HiSeq 1500. TCRdb trimmed public reads at Q25 via fastp, called clones via MiXCR and kept in-frame beta chains. Every CDR3 protein is listed once, alongside the most common genes and DNA of its rows. Across this sample there are hundreds of thousands of distinct CDR3 sequences, with roughly 30% seen only once. The ten largest make up 13% of the sample. The treatment or condition label corresponds to: in vitro stimulation with specific CMV peptide epitopes to enrich CMV-specific T cells. No antigen is known for these receptors. The material sequenced was cultured CD8+ T cells from PBMCs, taken from culture after CMV antigen stimulation. These receptors came from a human donor in good health (CMV status not recorded). Some clones in this sample may be carry-over from other donors' samples.

There are a few counts of this clonotype. The rearrangement uses TRBV7-2 and TRBJ2-1, with D possibly TRBD2 on 5 matching bases. Trimming removed 2 bases at V and 8 bases at J, with 16 bases between. This CDR3 region has 15 residues. Germline V lookup: CDR1 SGHTA, CDR2 FQGNSA. CDR3 region: CASSLSGIGGDEQFF. CDR3 bases: TGTGCCAGCAGCTTATCGGGGATAGGTGGCGATGAGCAGTTCTTC.

The chain carries TRBV27 and TRBJ2-1; tentative D call: TRBD2 (7 bases). Trimming took 3 bases from V and 10 from J, leaving 19 bases between them. The CDR3 contains 15 residues. CDR1 is MNHEY, CDR2 SMNVEV, per germline (reference sequence). The CDR3 DNA sequence: TGTGCCAGCAGTTTGACCCCGTGGGAGGGGGTGGAGCAGTTCTTC. Translating it yields CASSLTPWEGVEQFF.

This clonotype was observed a few times. The rearrangement links TRBV4-3 to TRBJ1-3; D is ambiguous. V dropped 1 base and J dropped 5 bases, with 24 bases sitting between them. The CDR3 spans 19 residues. Germline CDR1 LGHNA, CDR2 YSLEER. The CDR3 sequence is CASSQAAPGSASSRNTIYF. CDR3 DNA: TGCGCCAGCAGCCAAGCTGCACCGGGCTCCGCTTCTAGTAGAAACACCATATATTTT.

This clonotype was counted a few times. V and J are TRBV25-1 and TRBJ2-7, with D uncertain. Between the trimmed V and J ends, which lost 4 bases and 2 bases, there was a span of 6 bases. This CDR3 has 12 residues. Germline values: CDR1 MGHDK, CDR2 SYGVNS. The CDR3 reads CASSVSPYEQYF. CDR3 DNA sequence: TGTGCCAGCAGTGTTTCCCCCTACGAGCAGTACTTC.

The chain joins TRBV7-9 to TRBJ2-5; perhaps TRBD1 as D (6 bases). Germline loops: CDR1 SEHNR, CDR2 FQNEAQ (reference sequence). The CDR3 is 13 amino acids. The V end was cut by 5 bases, the J end by 5 bases, with 12 bases between. This CDR3 is CASSPTGMETQYF. In nucleotides, the CDR3 is TGTGCCAGCAGCCCCACAGGGATGGAGACCCAGTACTTC.

The rearrangement links TRBV19 to TRBJ2-7; 7 positions agree with TRBD1. This CDR3 comprises 14 residues. Germline V gene sequence: CDR1 LNHDA, CDR2 SQIVND (reference sequence). The V gene end was trimmed by 3 bases and the J gene end by 4 bases; junction bases not matched to a gene: 6. DNA of the CDR3: TGTGCCAGTAGTATCTCCGGGACAGCTTACGAGCAGTACTTC. Its translation: CASSISGTAYEQYF.

This clonotype has a count of ten or more. The chain is built from TRBV7-6 and TRBJ1-1; possible D gene TRBD1, 6 bases. This CDR3 comprises 12 residues. V shed 5 bases and J shed 7 bases, with 11 bases lying between them. CDR1 and CDR2 (germline): SGHVS, FNYEAQ. CDR3 bases: TGTGCCAGCAGCCCCGGGACACATGAAGCTTTCTTT. It specifies CASSPGTHEAFF.

This chain links TRBV27 with TRBJ2-1; perhaps TRBD1 as D (6 bases). Looked up from germline, CDR1 is MNHEY and CDR2 is SMNVEV (reference sequence). The CDR3 extends over 14 amino acids. The ends were cut back, 6 bases at V and 2 bases at J, with 11 bases in the middle. The CDR3 region has the DNA TGTGCCAGCAGACCTCGGACAGCCTACAATGAGCAGTTCTTC. As protein: CASRPRTAYNEQFF.

V and J are TRBV5-1 and TRBJ1-1, with a possible D match to TRBD1 (6 bases). The V gene's germline CDR1 is SGHRS and CDR2 YFSETQ. The CDR3 consists of 14 residues. Deletions cut 7 bases from V and 4 bases from J, with 17 bases between. CDR3 loop: CASALVGAVTEAFF. The DNA of the CDR3 is TGCGCCAGCGCCCTCGTGGGGGCGGTCACTGAAGCTTTCTTT.

The chain is built from TRBV10-1 and TRBJ1-5, with D possibly being TRBD1 (6 bases). This CDR3 comprises 14 residues. V shed 11 bases and J shed 4 bases, with 18 bases lying between them. Germline V gene sequence: CDR1 WNHNN, CDR2 SYGVQD (reference sequence). The DNA for the CDR3 is TGCGCCGAGGGGGGCCTCCAGAGAAATCAGCCCCAGCATTTT. Translating it yields CAEGGLQRNQPQHF.

The chain is built from TRBV12-3 or TRBV12-4 and TRBJ1-5; the D gene is possibly TRBD1 (5 bases). The CDR3 loop spans 12 amino acids. V lost 6 bases, J lost 7 bases, and 10 bases lay in between. The CDR3 nucleotides read TGTGCCAGCAGCAACGGGGGACAGCCCCAGCATTTT. Translating it yields CASSNGGQPQHF.

This clonotype has just a few counts. The chain employs TRBV28 and TRBJ1-5; no reliable D call. Per the germline V gene, CDR1 is MDHEN and CDR2 is SYDVKM. The CDR3 runs 13 residues. V was pared by 10 bases and J by 7 bases, with 17 bases between. CDR3 in amino acids: CATSNGVGQPQHF. The CDR3 DNA reads TGTGCCACTTCAAATGGGGTGGGGCAGCCCCAGCATTTT.

This clonotype was observed many times. The chain has TRBV6-5 and TRBJ2-5; 8 bases line up with TRBD2. This CDR3 spans 15 amino acids. Germline V gives CDR1 MNHEY, CDR2 SVGAGI. Trimming at V came to 7 bases and at J to 2 bases, leaving 9 bases not matched to a gene. Here the CDR3 reads CASTPRGGGQETQYF. The CDR3 DNA sequence: TGTGCCAGCACCCCACGAGGCGGGGGGCAAGAGACCCAGTACTTC.

CDR3 protein: CASSLVARGSYNEQFF. The CDR3 DNA sequence: TGTGCCAGCAGTTTAGTGGCGCGGGGGAGTTACAATGAGCAGTTCTTC. The chain uses TRBV27 and TRBJ2-1; TRBD2 aligns across 7 bases. Unmatched junction bases numbered 8, after V lost 2 bases and J lost 4 bases. Germline V gene lookup returns CDR1 MNHEY and CDR2 SMNVEV (reference sequence). This CDR3 comprises 16 residues.

Comment on this clonotype: An end of the junction does not agree with germline; a read error may underlie this. The V and J genes are TRBV7-6 and TRBJ2-1, with 15 bases that match TRBD2. The germline V gene encodes CDR1 SGHVS and CDR2 FNYEAQ. The CDR3 totals 18 residues. This CDR3 is CVSSPGLAGGNFGNEQFF. CDR3 sequence (DNA): TGTGTCAGCTCTCCGGGACTAGCGGGGGGAAATTTTGGGAATGAGCAGTTCTTC.

This clonotype was recorded a few times. The chain recombines TRBV4-2 with TRBJ2-7; possibly TRBD1 for D (5 bases). The CDR3 totals 15 residues. The V gene's germline CDR1 is LGHNA and CDR2 YNFKEQ. Between the trimmed V and J ends, which lost 0 bases and 2 bases, there was a span of 11 bases. This CDR3 reads CASSQEKDTTYEQYV. The CDR3, as DNA: TGTGCCAGCAGCCAAGAAAAGGACACTACCTACGAGCAGTACGTC.

CDR3 DNA: TGTGCCAGCACCCCCCTAGCGGGGCTTTACAATGAGCAGTTCTTC. This gives the protein CASTPLAGLYNEQFF. The chain is built from TRBV27 and TRBJ2-1; 9 bases align to TRBD2. V shed 7 bases and J 4 bases; nucleotides not matched to a gene: 8. CDR3 length: 15 amino acids. Looked up from germline, CDR1 is MNHEY and CDR2 is SMNVEV (reference sequence).

J is TRBJ1-2 and V is TRBV6-1; TRBD1 matches at 8 bases. V lost 5 bases to trimming and J lost 8 bases; unmatched junction nucleotides: 13. CDR1 is MNHNS and CDR2 is SASEGT in the germline V gene. There are 15 residues in the CDR3. The CDR3 nucleotides read TGTGCCAGCAGTTACGTCGGTCAGGGGGCGGAGGGCTACACCTTC. Translating gives CASSYVGQGAEGYTF.

The chain combines TRBV7-2 with TRBJ1-1; D not resolved. This CDR3 is 14 amino acids long. V was trimmed by 4 bases and J by 0 bases, leaving 9 bases between them. Germline assignment: CDR1 SGHTA and CDR2 FQGNSA. The CDR3 DNA sequence: TGTGCCAGCAGCTCCCTCTACCTGAACACTGAAGCTTTCTTT. This sequence encodes CASSSLYLNTEAFF.

J is TRBJ1-2 and V is TRBV13, with D possibly being TRBD1 (5 bases). This CDR3 contains 15 residues. V dropped 4 bases and J dropped 6 bases, with 18 bases sitting between them. Germline loops: CDR1 PRHDT, CDR2 FYEKMQ (reference sequence). CDR3 in DNA: TGTGCCAGCAGCTGGGGCCATGGCCCGACAGATGGCTACACCTTC. Protein: CASSWGHGPTDGYTF. The entire variable domain, with the rest obtained from reference TRBV13 and TRBJ1-2, is as follows: AAGVIQSPRHLIKEKRETATLKCYPIPRHDTVYWYQQGPGQDPQFLISFYEKMQSDKGSIPDRFSAQQFSDYHSELNMSSLELGDSALYFCASSWGHGPTDGYTFGSGTRLTVV.

This clonotype was picked up many times. The chain has TRBV12-3 or TRBV12-4 and TRBJ1-4; no definite D call. V lost 5 bases, J lost 7 bases, and 14 bases lay in between. There are 14 residues in the CDR3. As DNA, the CDR3 is TGTGCCAGCAGTCCCAGTTCAGAATTTGAAAAACTGTTTTTT. Protein product: CASSPSSEFEKLFF.

This clonotype occurred a few times. This sequence joins TRBV2 and TRBJ2-7; D call uncertain. Germline assignment: CDR1 SNHLY and CDR2 FYNNEI. V was pared by 3 bases and J by 0 bases, with 12 bases between. CDR3 length: 15 residues. For the CDR3, the DNA is TGTGCCAGCAGTGAGGGTTACACGATCTCCTACGAGCAGTACTTC. It specifies CASSEGYTISYEQYF.

This clonotype has only a few counts. The chain uses TRBV7-6 and TRBJ2-5; 7 bases match TRBD1. Germline CDR1 SGHVS, CDR2 FNYEAQ. J lost 5 bases, V lost 2 bases, and 5 bases had no gene match. The CDR3 has 14 residues. The CDR3 sequence: CASSLQGEWETQYF. The CDR3 DNA is TGTGCCAGCAGCTTACAGGGGGAGTGGGAGACCCAGTACTTC.

This clonotype has only a few counts. The rearrangement links TRBV28 to TRBJ2-1; TRBD2 aligns across 7 bases. Germline V gives CDR1 MDHEN, CDR2 SYDVKM. This CDR3 spans 12 amino acids. Trimming removed 7 bases from V and 9 bases from J; junction bases left unmatched: 6. CDR3 in amino acids: CASTMGGGEQFF. The CDR3 DNA sequence: TGTGCCAGCACCATGGGGGGGGGTGAGCAGTTCTTC.

The V and J genes are TRBV27 and TRBJ1-2; D perhaps matches TRBD1 (5 bases). This CDR3 is 14 amino acids long. The germline V and J ends were trimmed by 8 bases and 4 bases, with 17 bases remaining between them. In germline, CDR1 is MNHEY, CDR2 SMNVEV (reference sequence). This CDR3 reads CASGSGRGPYGYTF. The CDR3 nucleotides are TGTGCCAGCGGCTCCGGGAGGGGCCCCTATGGCTACACCTTC.

A few counts support this clonotype. The chain joins TRBV5-6 to TRBJ2-2; 7 positions agree with TRBD1. The CDR3 is 17 residues long. The germline CDR1 and CDR2 sequences are SGHDT and YYEEEE. V trimming: 0 bases; J trimming: 4 bases; junction bases outside the gene matches: 9. As DNA, the CDR3 is TGTGCCAGCAGCTTGGGCCCCACAGGGGCAAGCACCGGGGAGCTGTTTTTT. Its translation is CASSLGPTGASTGELFF.

This clonotype has only a few counts. The V gene is TRBV7-2, the J gene TRBJ1-5; D is unclear. Per the germline V gene, CDR1 is SGHTA and CDR2 is FQGNSA. This CDR3 contains 14 residues. The V end lost 2 bases, the J end lost 7 bases, and 12 bases lay between the germline ends. The CDR3 DNA follows: TGTGCCAGCAGCTTATGGCCAGCCGGACAGCCCCAGCATTTT. Its translation is CASSLWPAGQPQHF.